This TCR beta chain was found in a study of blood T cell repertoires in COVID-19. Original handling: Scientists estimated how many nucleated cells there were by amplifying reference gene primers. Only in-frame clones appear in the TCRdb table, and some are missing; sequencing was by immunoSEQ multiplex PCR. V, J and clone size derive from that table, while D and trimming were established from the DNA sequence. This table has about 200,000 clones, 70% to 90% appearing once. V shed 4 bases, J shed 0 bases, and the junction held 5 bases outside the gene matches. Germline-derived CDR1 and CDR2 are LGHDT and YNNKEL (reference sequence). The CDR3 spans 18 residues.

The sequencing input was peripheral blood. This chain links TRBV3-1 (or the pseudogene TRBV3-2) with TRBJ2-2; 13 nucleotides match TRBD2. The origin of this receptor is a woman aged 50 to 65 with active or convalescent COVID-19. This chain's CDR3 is CASSRTSGGATNTGELFF. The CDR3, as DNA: TGTGCCAGCAGCCGAACTAGCGGGGGGGCGACGAACACCGGGGAGCTGTTTTTT.